The clone carrying this T cell receptor (beta chain) occurred a few times. This specimen comes from a study of human T cells and chemical hapten exposure. TCRdb independently ran MiXCR on the RACE reads; one entry per CDR3 protein. The table shows about 42,000 distinct CDR3 sequences, with more than 8.5% occurring only once. The CDR3 has 15 residues. Germline lookup yields CDR1 MNHNS and CDR2 SASEGT. The germline V and J ends were trimmed by 1 base and 6 bases, with 13 bases remaining between them. Noted time point: patch test 2, 6 weeks after DPC sensitization. The treatment was: therapeutic diphenylcyclopropenone sensitization with weekly scalp DPC.

V is TRBV6-1 and J is TRBJ2-1; D gene uncertain. The source is a woman in her 40s with alopecia areata. Some clones in this sample may be carry-over from other donors' samples. Source: whole blood, taken in connection with sensitization to the hapten diphenylcyclopropenone (DPC). The CDR3 DNA reads TGTGCCAGCAGTGAAGAGGCGGCAGGTATCAATGAGCAGTTCTTC. Translation gives CASSEEAAGINEQFF.